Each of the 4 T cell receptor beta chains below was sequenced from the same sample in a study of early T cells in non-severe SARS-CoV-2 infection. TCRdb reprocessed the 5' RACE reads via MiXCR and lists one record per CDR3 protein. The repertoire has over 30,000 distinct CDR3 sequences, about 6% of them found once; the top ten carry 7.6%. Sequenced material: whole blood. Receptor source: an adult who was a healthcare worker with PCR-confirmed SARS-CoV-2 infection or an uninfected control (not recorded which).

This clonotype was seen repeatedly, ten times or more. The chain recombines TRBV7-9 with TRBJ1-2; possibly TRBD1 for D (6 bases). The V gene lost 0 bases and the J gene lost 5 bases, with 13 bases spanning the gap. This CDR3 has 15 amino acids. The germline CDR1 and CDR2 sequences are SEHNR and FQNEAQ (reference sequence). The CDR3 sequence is CASSLAGRRGYGYTF. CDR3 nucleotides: TGTGCCAGCAGCTTAGCTGGACGGAGGGGGTATGGCTACACCTTC.

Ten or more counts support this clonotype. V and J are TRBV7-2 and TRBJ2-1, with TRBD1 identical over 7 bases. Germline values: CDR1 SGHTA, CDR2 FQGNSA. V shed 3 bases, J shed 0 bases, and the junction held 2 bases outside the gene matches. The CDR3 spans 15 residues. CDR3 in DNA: TGTGCCAGCAGCTTGACAGGGAGCTCCTACAATGAGCAGTTCTTC. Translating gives CASSLTGSSYNEQFF.

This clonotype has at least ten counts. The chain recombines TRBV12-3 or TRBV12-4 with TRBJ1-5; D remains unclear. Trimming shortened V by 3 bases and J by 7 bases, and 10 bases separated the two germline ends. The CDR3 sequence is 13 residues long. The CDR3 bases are TGTGCCAGCAGTTTCGAAAAAGGGCAGCCCCAGCATTTT. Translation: CASSFEKGQPQHF.

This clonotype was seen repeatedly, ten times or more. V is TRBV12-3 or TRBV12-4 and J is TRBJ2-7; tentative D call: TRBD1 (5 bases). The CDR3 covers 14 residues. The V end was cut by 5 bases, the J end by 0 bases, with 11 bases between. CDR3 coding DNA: TGTGCCAGCAGTATGGGGCCAAGCTCCTACGAGCAGTACTTC. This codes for CASSMGPSSYEQYF.